This TCR beta chain was identified in a study of cytomegalovirus exposure and HLA in healthy donors. Broader study findings: Researchers counted around 160 TCR beta chains as cytomegalovirus-associated.

Trimming left V 8 bases short and J 11 bases short, with 19 bases between. The CDR3 has 13 residues. Germline-derived CDR1 and CDR2 are MNHNS and SASEGT. With respect to this clone: Its antigen remains unidentified.

13 Jbeta primers and 60 Vbeta primers were used for the PCR. Sequencing was performed with immunoSEQ multiplex PCR; in TCRdb, only in-frame clones are kept and a portion is missing. The sample records roughly 190,000 clones, approximately 86% being singletons. The material sequenced was PBMCs. This chain links TRBV6-1 with TRBJ1-3, with D unclear. This TCR was sampled from a woman between 18 and 30 years old in good health and CMV-seronegative. CDR3 protein: CASSRISPVSIYF. The CDR3 nucleotides read TGTGCCAGCTCCCGTATTTCCCCGGTCTCCATATATTTT.